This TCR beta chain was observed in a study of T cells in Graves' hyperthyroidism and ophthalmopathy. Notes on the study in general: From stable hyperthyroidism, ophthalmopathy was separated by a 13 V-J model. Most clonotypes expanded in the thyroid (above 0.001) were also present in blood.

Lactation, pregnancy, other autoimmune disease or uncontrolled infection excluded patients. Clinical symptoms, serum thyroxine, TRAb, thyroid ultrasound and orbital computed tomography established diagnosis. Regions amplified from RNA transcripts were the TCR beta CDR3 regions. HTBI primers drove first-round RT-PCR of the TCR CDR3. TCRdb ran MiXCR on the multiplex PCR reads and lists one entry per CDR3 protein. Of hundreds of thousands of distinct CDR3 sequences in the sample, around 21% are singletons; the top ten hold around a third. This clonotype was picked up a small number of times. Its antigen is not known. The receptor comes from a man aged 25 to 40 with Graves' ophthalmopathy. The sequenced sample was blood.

CDR3 region: CASSPMSGTDTEAFF. The CDR3 DNA reads as TGTGCCAGCAGCCCAATGTCCGGGACAGACACTGAAGCTTTCTTT. The J gene is TRBJ1-1, the V gene TRBV7-2; 7 bases fit TRBD1. CDR1 SGHTA and CDR2 FQGNSA come from the germline V gene. There are 15 residues in the CDR3. Germline trimming cut 5 bases from V and 3 bases from J; bases unmatched to any gene: 9.